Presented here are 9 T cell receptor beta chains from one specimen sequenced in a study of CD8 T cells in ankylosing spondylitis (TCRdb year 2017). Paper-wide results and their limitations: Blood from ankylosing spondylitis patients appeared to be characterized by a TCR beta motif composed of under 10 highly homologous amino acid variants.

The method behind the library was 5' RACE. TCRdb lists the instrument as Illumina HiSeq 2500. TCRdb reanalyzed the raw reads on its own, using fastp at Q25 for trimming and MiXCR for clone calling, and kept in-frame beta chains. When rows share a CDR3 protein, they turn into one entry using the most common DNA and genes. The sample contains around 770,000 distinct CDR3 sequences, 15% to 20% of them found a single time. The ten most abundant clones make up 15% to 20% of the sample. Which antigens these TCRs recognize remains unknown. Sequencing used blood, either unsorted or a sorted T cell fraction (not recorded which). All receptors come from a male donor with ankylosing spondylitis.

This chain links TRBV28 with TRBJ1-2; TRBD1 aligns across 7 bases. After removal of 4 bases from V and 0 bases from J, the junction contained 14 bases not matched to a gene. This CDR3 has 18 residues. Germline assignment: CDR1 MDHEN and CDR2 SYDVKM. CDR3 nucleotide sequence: TGTGCCAGCAGTTCTTTCCGGGACAGTAGACCTTCTAACTATGGCTACACCTTC. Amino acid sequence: CASSSFRDSRPSNYGYTF.

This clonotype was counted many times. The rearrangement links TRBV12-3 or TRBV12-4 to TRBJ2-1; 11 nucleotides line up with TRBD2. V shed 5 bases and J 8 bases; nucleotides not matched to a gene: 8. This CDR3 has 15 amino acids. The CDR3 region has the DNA TGTGCCAGCAGTCCTATAGCGGGAGGGATCTATGAGCAGTTCTTC. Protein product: CASSPIAGGIYEQFF.

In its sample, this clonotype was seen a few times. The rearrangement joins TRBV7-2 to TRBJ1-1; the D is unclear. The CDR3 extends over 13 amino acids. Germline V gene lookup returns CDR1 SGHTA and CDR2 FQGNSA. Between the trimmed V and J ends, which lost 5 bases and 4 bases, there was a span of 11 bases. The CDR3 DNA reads TGTGCCAGCAGCCCTTATATGGGCACTGAAGCTTTCTTT. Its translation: CASSPYMGTEAFF.

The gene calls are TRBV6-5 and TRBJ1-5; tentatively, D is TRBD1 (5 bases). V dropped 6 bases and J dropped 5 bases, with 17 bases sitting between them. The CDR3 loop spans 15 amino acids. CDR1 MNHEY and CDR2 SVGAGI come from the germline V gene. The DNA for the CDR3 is TGTGCCAGCAGCTCAGCAGGGTTGGGGTATCAGCCCCAGCATTTT. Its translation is CASSSAGLGYQPQHF.

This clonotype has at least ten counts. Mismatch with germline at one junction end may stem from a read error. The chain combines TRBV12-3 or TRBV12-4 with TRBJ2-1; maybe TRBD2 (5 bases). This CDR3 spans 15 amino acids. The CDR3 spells CASTLGLAAYNEQFF. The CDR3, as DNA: TGTGCCAGCACTTTAGGTCTAGCTGCATACAATGAGCAGTTCTTC.

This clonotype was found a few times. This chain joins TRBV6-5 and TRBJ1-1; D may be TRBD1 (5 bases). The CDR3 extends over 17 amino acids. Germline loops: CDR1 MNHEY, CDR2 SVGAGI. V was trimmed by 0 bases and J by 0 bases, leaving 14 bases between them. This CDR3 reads CASSYSRTPNMNTEAFF. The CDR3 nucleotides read TGTGCCAGCAGTTACTCGCGGACACCCAATATGAACACTGAAGCTTTCTTT.

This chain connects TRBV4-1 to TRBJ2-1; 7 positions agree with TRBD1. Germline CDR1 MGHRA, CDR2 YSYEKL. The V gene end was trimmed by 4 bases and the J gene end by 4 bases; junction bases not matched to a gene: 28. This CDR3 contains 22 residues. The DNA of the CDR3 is TGCGCCAGCAGCCCCCGGGTATCGACAGGGTACCCCCAAACTATTCCTTACAATGAGCAGTTCTTC. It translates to CASSPRVSTGYPQTIPYNEQFF.

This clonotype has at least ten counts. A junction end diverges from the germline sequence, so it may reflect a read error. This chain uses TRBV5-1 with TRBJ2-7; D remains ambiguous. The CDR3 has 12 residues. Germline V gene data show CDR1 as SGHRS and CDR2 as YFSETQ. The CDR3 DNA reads TGTGCCAGCAGCCCCCCCTCCTACGAGCAGTACTTC. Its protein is CASSPPSYEQYF.

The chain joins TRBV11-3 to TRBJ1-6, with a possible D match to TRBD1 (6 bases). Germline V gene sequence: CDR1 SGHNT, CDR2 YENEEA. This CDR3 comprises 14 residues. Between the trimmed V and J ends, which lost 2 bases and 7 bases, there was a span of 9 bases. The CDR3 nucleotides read TGTGCCAGCAGCTTAATCCAGGGGAATTCACCCCTCCACTTT. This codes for CASSLIQGNSPLHF.